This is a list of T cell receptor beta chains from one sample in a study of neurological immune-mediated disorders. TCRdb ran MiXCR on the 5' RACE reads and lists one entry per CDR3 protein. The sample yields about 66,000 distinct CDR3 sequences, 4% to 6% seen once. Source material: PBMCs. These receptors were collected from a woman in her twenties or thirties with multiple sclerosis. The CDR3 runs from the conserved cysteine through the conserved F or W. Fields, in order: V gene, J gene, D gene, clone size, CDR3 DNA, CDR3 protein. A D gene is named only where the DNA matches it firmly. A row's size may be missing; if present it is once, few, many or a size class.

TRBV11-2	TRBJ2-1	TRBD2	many	TGTGCCAGCAGCGTCTACGGGGGGTCGGGCAATGAGCAGTTCTTC	CASSVYGGSGNEQFF
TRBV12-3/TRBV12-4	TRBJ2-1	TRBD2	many	TGTGCCAGCAGTGGGACTAGTATTGAGCAGTTCTTC	CASSGTSIEQFF
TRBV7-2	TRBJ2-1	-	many	TGTGCCAGCAGCTCTATAGGCGGAGGGGATGAGCAGTTCTTC	CASSSIGGGDEQFF
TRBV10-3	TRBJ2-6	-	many	TGTGCCATCAGTGAGTCGGGGGGCTCTGGGGCCAACGTCCTGACTTTC	CAISESGGSGANVLTF
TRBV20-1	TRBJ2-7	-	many	TGCAGTGCTAGCCCGGACCCAACCTACGAGCAGTACTTC	CSASPDPTYEQYF
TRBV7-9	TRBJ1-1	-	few	TGTGCCAGCAGCTTCGCGACAGGTTGGAACACTGAAGCTTTCTTT	CASSFATGWNTEAFF
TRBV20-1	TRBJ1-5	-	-	TGCAGTGCTAGAGTTCGGGATAACGACCAGCCCCAGCATTTT	CSARVRDNDQPQHF
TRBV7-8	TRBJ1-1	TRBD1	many	TGTGCCAGCAGACAACATGCGGACAGGGCGGACACTGAAGCTTTCTTT	CASRQHADRADTEAFF
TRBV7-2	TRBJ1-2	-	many	TGTGCCAGCAGCCTGTCAGGGGTAGAGTATGGCTACACCTTC	CASSLSGVEYGYTF
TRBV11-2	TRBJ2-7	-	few	TGTGCCAGCAGCCCTGGGGGGCGGGAGCAGTACTTC	CASSPGGREQYF
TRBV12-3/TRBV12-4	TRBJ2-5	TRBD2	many	TGTGCCAGCAGTTTAGGACTAGCAAAAGAGACCCAGTACTTC	CASSLGLAKETQYF
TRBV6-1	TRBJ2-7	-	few	TGTGCCAGCAGTGTTCCGGACCAAGCTTACGAGCAGTACTTC	CASSVPDQAYEQYF
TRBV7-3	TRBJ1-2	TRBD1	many	TGTGCCAGCAGCTTAACTGGGACAGGGGTTGGCTACACCTTC	CASSLTGTGVGYTF
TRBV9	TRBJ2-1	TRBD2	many	TGTGCCAGCAGCGACAGCGGGGGGCCGGCGGATGAGCAGTTCTTC	CASSDSGGPADEQFF
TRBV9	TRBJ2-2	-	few	TGTGCCAGCAGCGTAGACCGCACCGGGGAGCTGTTTTTT	CASSVDRTGELFF
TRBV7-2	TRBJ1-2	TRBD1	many	TGTGCCAGCAGCTTAGGGCGACAGGGAGACTATGGCTACACCTTC	CASSLGRQGDYGYTF
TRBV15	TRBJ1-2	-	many	TGTGCCACTAAAGGACAGAACTATGGCTACACCTTC	CATKGQNYGYTF
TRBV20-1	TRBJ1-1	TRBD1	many	TGCAGTGCTAGAGTATATAGGGGACAGGGTCATCCGAACACTGAAGCTTTCTTT	CSARVYRGQGHPNTEAFF
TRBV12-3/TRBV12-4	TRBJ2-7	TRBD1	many	TGTGCCAGCAGCCCCGGACAGGGGGGCCCTAACTTC	CASSPGQGGPNF
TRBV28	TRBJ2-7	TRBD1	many	TGTGCCAGCAGTGTCAGGACAGGGGGTGGCGAGCAGTACTTC	CASSVRTGGGEQYF
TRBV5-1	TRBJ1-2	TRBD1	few	TGCGCCAGCAGCGTGGGACAGCCTAACTATGGCTACACCTTC	CASSVGQPNYGYTF
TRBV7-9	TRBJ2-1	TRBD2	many	TGTGCCAGCAGCTTAGAGAGGCGGGGGGGCCAGTTGGGTGTTGAGCAGTTCTTC	CASSLERRGGQLGVEQFF
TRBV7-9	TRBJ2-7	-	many	TGTGCCAGCAGCCCGAGAAGGGACAACGAGCAGTACTTC	CASSPRRDNEQYF
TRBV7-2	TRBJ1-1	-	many	TGTGCCAGCAGCACAAAGAATATGAACACTGAAGCTTTCTTT	CASSTKNMNTEAFF
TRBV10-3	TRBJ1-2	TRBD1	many	TGTGCCATCAGCCGGACAGGGAATGATGGCTACACCTTC	CAISRTGNDGYTF
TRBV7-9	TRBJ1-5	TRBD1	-	TGTGCCAGCAGCTGGGGACAGGGAGGTAATCAGCCCCAGAATTTT	CASSWGQGGNQPQNF
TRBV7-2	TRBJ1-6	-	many	TGTGCCAGCAGCTTCGGCGCAAATTCACCCCTCCACTTT	CASSFGANSPLHF